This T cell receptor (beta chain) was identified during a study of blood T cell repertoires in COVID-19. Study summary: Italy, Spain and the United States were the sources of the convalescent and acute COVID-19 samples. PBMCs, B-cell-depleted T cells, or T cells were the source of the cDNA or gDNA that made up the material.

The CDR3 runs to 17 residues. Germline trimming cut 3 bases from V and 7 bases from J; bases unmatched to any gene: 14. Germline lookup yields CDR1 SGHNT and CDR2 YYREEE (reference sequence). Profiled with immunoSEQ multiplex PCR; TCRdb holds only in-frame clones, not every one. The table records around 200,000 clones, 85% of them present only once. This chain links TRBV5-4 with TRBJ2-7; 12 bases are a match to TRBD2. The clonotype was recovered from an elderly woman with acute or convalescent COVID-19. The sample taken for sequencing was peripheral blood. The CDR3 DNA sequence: TGTGCCAGCAGCTCGAGGACTAGCGGGACCCTCGCCGCGGAGCAGTACTTC. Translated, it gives CASSSRTSGTLAAEQYF.